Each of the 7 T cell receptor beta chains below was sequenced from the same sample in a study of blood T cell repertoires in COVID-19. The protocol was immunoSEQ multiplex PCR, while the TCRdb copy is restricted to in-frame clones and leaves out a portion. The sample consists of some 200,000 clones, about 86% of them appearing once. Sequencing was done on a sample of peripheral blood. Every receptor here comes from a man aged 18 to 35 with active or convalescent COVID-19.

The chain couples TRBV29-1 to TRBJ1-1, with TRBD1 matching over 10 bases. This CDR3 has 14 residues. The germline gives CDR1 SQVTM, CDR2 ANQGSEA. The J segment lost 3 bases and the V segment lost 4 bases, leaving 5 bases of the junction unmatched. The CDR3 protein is CSVGDRGPDTEAFF. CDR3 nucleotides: TGCAGCGTTGGGGACAGGGGACCAGACACTGAAGCTTTCTTT.

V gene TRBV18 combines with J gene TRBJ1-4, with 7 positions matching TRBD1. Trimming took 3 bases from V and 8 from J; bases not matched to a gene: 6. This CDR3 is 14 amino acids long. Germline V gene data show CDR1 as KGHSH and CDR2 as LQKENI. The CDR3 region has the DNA TGTGCCAGCTCACCCCTAGGGGGCGGGGAAAAACTGTTTTTT. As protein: CASSPLGGGEKLFF.

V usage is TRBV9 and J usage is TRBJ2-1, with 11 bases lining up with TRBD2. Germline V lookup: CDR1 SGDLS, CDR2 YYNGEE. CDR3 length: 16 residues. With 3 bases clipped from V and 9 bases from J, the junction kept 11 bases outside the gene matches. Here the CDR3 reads CASSEETSGMRGEQFF. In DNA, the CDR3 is TGTGCCAGCAGCGAAGAGACTAGCGGGATGCGGGGTGAGCAGTTCTTC.

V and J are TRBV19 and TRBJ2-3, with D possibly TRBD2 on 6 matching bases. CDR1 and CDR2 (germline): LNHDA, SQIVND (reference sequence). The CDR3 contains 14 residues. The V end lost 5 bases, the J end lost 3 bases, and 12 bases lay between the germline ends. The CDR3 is CASSYSGGTDTQYF. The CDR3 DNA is TGTGCCAGTAGTTATTCCGGAGGGACAGATACGCAGTATTTT.

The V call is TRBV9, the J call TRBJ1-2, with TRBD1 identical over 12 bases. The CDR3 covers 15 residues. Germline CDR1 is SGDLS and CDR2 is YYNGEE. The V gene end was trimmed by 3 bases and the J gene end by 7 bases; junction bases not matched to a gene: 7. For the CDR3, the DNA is TGTGCCAGCAGCGCAGTACCGGGACAGGGGGCTGGCTACACCTTC. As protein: CASSAVPGQGAGYTF.

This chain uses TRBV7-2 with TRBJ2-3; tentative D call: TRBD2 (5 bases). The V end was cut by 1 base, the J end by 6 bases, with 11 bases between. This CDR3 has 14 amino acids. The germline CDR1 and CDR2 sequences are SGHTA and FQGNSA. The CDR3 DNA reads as TGTGCCAGCAGCTTAGACCCACTAGTGGATACGCAGTATTTT. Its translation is CASSLDPLVDTQYF.

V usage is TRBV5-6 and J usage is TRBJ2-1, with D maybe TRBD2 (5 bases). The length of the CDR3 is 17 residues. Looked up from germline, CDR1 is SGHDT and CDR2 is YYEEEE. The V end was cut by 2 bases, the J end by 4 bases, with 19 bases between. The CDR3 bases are TGTGCCAGCAGCTTCGGGATGAGACCCTCATCTTACAATGAGCAGTTCTTC. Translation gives CASSFGMRPSSYNEQFF.